The T cell receptor (beta chain) described here comes from a study of beta chain features in type 1 diabetes. General study points: Type 1 diabetes patients showed a moderate but significant shortening of TCRB CDR3s in all four CD4+ subsets.

V dropped 3 bases and J dropped 5 bases, with 10 bases sitting between them. This CDR3 is 13 amino acids long. Germline loops: CDR1 MNHEY, CDR2 SMNVEV (reference sequence). TCRB transcripts that were expressed got sequenced, as all of the isolated RNA had been reverse transcribed. Clones were read by immunoSEQ multiplex PCR, and TCRdb kept only the in-frame ones, dropping some. The sample lists about 270,000 clones, around an eighth occurring once. This clone was seen a few times. The antigen is undetermined. This TCR was sampled from a man aged 25-45 years with type 1 diabetes. Sequenced: naive CD4+ T cells from blood. The chain links TRBV27 to TRBJ1-1; D is perhaps TRBD1 (6 bases). The CDR3 loop reads CASSFPGVTEAFF. In DNA, the CDR3 is TGTGCCAGCAGTTTCCCAGGGGTGACTGAAGCTTTCTTT.